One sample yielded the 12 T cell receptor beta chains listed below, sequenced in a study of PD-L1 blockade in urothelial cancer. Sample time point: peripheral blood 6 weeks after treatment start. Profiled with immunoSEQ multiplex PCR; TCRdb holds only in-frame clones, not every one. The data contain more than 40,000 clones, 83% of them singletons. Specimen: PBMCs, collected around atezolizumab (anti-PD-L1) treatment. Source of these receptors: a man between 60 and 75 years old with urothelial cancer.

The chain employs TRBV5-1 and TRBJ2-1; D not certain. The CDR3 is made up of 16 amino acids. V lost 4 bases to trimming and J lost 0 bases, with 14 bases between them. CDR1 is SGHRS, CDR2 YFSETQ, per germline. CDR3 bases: TGCGCCAGCAGCCCCACCGTTGGCATCTCCTACAATGAGCAGTTCTTC. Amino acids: CASSPTVGISYNEQFF.

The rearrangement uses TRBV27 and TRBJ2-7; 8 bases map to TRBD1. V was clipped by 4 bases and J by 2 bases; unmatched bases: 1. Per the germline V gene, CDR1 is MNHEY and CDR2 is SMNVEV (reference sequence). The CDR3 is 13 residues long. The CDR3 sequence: CASSWTGTYEQYF. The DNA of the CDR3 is TGTGCCAGCAGTTGGACAGGGACCTACGAGCAGTACTTC.

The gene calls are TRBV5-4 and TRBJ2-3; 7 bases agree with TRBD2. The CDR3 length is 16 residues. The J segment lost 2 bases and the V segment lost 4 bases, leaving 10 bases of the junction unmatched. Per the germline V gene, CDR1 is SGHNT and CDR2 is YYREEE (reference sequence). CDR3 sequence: CASSPQTSADTDTQYF. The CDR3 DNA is TGTGCCAGCAGCCCACAAACTAGCGCCGACACAGATACGCAGTATTTT.

The CDR3 is CASTSPPRLNEKLFF. CDR3 DNA sequence: TGTGCCAGCACTTCTCCTCCCAGACTTAATGAAAAACTGTTTTTT. The rearrangement uses TRBV28 and TRBJ1-4; D not resolved. The CDR3 is 15 amino acids. V shed 7 bases and J shed 4 bases, with 16 bases lying between them. Germline V lookup: CDR1 MDHEN, CDR2 SYDVKM.

The CDR3 nucleotides read TGTGCCAGCAGCTTAGATGGGGGGGGCGCGACCAGTCAGCCCCAGCATTTT. It translates to CASSLDGGGATSQPQHF. The chain employs TRBV11-2 and TRBJ1-5; possibly TRBD1 for D (6 bases). V lost 0 bases and J lost 6, with 18 bases in between. This CDR3 has 17 amino acids. The germline V gene encodes CDR1 SGHAT and CDR2 FQNNGV.

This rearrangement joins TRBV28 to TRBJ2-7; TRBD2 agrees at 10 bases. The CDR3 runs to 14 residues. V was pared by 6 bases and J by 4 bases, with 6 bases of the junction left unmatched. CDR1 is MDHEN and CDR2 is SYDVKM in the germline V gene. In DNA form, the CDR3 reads TGTGCCAGCAGGGGACTAGCGATCTTTTACGAGCAGTACTTC. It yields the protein CASRGLAIFYEQYF.

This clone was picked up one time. In DNA, the CDR3 is TGTGCCAGCTACTGGCCAGGGAGGGGCTACACCTTC. Its protein is CASYWPGRGYTF. The rearrangement links TRBV2 to TRBJ1-2, with D possibly matching TRBD1 (5 bases). This CDR3 has 12 amino acids. V shed 8 bases and J shed 8 bases, with 15 bases lying between them. CDR1 is SNHLY and CDR2 is FYNNEI in the germline V gene.

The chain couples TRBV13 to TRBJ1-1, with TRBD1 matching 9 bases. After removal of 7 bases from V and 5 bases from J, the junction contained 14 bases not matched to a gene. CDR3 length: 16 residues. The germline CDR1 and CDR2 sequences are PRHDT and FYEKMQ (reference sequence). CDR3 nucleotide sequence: TGTGCCAGCACCCCCCGGGACAGGGAGCGCGGTACTGAAGCTTTCTTT. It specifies CASTPRDRERGTEAFF. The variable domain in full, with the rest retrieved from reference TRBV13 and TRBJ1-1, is AAGVIQSPRHLIKEKRETATLKCYPIPRHDTVYWYQQGPGQDPQFLISFYEKMQSDKGSIPDRFSAQQFSDYHSELNMSSLELGDSALYFCASTPRDRERGTEAFFGQGTRLTVV.

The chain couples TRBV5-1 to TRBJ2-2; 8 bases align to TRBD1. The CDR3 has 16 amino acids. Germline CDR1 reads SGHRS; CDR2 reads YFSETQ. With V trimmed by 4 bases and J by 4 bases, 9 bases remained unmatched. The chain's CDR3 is CASSLGDRGSTGELFF. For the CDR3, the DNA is TGCGCCAGCAGCCTCGGCGACAGGGGAAGCACCGGGGAGCTGTTTTTT.

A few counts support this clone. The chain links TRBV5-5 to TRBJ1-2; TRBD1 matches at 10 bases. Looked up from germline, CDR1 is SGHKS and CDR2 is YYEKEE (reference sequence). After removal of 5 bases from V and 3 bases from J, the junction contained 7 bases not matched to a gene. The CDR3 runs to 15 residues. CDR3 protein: CASRFSGTGDYGYTF. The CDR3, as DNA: TGTGCCAGCAGGTTTTCCGGGACAGGGGACTATGGCTACACCTTC. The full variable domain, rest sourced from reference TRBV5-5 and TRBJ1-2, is DAGVTQSPTHLIKTRGQQVTLRCSPISGHKSVSWYQQVLGQGPQFIFQYYEKEERGRGNFPDRFSARQFPNYSSELNVNALLLGDSALYLCASRFSGTGDYGYTFGSGTRLTVV.

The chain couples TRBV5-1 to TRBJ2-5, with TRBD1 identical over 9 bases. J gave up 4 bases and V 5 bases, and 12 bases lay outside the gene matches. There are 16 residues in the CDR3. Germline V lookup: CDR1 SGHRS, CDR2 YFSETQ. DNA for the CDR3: TGCGCCAGCAGACAAACAGGGGGCGAATTGGGAGAGACCCAGTACTTC. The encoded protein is CASRQTGGELGETQYF.

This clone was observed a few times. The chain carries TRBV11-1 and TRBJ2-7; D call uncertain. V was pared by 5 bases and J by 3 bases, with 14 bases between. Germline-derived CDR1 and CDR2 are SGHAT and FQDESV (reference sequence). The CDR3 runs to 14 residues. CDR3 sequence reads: CASSPTNSGYEQYF. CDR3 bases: TGTGCCAGCAGCCCTACCAATTCGGGCTACGAGCAGTACTTC.